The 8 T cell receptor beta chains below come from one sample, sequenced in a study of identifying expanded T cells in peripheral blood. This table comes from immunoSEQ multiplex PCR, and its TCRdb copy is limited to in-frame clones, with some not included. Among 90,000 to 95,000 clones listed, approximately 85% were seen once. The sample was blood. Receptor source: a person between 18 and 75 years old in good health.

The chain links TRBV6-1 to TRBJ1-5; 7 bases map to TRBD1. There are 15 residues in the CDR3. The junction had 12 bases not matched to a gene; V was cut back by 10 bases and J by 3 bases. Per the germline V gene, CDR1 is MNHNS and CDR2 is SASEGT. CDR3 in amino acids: CATRQGGSLNQPQHF. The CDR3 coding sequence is TGTGCCACAAGACAGGGCGGTTCCCTCAATCAGCCCCAGCATTTT.

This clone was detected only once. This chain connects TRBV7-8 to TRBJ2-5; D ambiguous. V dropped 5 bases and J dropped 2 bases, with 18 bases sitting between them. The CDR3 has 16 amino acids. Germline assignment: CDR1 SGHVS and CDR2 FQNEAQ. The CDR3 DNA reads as TGTGCCAGCAGCAACGGTTTGATGGGCGGACAAGAGACCCAGTACTTC. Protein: CASSNGLMGGQETQYF.

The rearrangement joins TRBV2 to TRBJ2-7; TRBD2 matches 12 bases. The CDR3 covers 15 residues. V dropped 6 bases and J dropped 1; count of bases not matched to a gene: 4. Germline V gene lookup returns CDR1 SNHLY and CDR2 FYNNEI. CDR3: CASSPGLAGSYEQYF. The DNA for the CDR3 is TGTGCCAGCAGCCCGGGACTAGCGGGTTCCTACGAGCAGTACTTC.

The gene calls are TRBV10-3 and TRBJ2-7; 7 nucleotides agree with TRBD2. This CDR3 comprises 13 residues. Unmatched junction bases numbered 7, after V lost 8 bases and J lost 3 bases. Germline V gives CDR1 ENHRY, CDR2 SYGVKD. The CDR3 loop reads CAIGSSGNYEQYF. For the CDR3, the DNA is TGTGCCATCGGTTCTAGCGGCAACTACGAGCAGTACTTC.

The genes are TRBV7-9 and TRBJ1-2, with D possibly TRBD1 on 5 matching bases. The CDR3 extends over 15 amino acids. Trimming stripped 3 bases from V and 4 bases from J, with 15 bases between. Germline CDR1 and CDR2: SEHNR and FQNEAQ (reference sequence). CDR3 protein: CASSLFTGLAYGYTF. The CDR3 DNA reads TGTGCCAGCAGCTTGTTCACAGGCTTGGCCTATGGCTACACCTTC.

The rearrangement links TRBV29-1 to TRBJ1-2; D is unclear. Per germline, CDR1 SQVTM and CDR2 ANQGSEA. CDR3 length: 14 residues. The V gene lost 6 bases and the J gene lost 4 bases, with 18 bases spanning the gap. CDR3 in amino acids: CSVPGPSKGYGYTF. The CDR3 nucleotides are TGCAGCGTCCCCGGTCCTAGCAAGGGCTATGGCTACACCTTC.

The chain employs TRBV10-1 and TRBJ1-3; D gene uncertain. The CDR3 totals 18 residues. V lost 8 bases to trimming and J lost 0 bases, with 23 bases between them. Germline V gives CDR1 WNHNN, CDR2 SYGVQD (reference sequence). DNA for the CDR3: TGCGCCAGCCCCCTCTGCCGCAAACACTCCTTCTCTGGAAACACCATATATTTT. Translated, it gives CASPLCRKHSFSGNTIYF.

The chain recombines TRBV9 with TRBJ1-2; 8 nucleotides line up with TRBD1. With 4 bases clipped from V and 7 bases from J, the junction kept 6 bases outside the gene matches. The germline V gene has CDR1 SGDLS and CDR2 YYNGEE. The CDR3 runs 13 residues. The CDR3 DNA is TGTGCCAGCAGCACAGGGGGAGGGATTGGCTACACCTTC. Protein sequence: CASSTGGGIGYTF.